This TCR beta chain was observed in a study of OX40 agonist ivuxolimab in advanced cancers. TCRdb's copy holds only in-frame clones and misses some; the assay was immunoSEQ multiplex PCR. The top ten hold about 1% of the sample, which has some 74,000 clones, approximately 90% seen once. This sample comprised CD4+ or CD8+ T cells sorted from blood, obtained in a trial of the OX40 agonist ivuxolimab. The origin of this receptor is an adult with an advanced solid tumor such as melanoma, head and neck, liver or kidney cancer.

The CDR3 protein is CASRPLKTTNEKLFF. CDR3 nucleotide sequence: TGTGCCAGCAGGCCCTTAAAGACAACTAATGAAAAACTGTTTTTT. The J gene is TRBJ1-4, the V gene TRBV6-5, with D unresolved. This CDR3 contains 15 residues. The V end lost 6 bases, the J end lost 0 bases, and 11 bases lay between the germline ends. Per the germline V gene, CDR1 is MNHEY and CDR2 is SVGAGI.